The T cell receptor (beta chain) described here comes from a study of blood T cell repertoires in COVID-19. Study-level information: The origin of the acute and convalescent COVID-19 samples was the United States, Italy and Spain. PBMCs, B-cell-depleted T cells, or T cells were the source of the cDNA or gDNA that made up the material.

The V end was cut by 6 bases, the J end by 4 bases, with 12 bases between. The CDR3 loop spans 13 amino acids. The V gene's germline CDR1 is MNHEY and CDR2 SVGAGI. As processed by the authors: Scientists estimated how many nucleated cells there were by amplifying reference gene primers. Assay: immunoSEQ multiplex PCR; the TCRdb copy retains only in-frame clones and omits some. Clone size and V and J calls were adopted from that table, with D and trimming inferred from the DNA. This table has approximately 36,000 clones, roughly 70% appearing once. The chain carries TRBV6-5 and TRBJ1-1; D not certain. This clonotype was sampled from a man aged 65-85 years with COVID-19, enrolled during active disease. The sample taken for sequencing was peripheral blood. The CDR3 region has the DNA TGTGCCAGCAGACTAGGAGGGAGCACTGAAGCTTTCTTT. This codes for CASRLGGSTEAFF.